A selection of T cell receptor beta chains follows, all from one sample in a study of T cell clusters in autoimmune cytopenias. TCRdb re-called the multiplex PCR reads; one entry per CDR3 protein, DNA not given. Its table lists about 2,100 distinct CDR3 sequences. The sample consisted of peripheral blood. The receptor source for this set is a human donor with an autoimmune cytopenia or autoimmune hepatitis (not recorded which). The CDR3 runs from the conserved cysteine through the conserved F or W. Size tells how often a clone was seen (once, few, many) or the class of an expanded clone, and some rows leave it out.

clone_size,j_call,v_call,cdr3_aa
medium-sized,TRBJ2-1,TRBV27,CASITWGLAGGEQFF
-,TRBJ2-7,TRBV6-1,CASSEDPGSEQYF
-,TRBJ2-1,TRBV7-6,CASSLDGTSFEQFF
-,TRBJ1-2,TRBV12-3/TRBV12-4,CASSLAGTGNYGYTF
-,TRBJ2-7,TRBV6-5,CASSAGLDTYEQYF
-,TRBJ2-2,TRBV5-1,CASSFQGAGELFF
-,TRBJ1-5,TRBV15,CATSRDRSNQPQHF
-,TRBJ2-3,TRBV24-1,CATEATDTQYF
-,TRBJ1-1,TRBV19,CASSVTGGYEAFF
medium-sized,TRBJ2-5,TRBV28,CASSRAGRRAQYF
medium-sized,TRBJ1-2,TRBV29-1,CSVVSETLYGYTF
-,TRBJ2-5,TRBV14,CASSQFLAGVGETQYF
-,TRBJ2-5,TRBV7-6,CASSLQGAWETQYF
medium-sized,TRBJ2-3,TRBV13,CASSAGMASTGDTQYF
-,TRBJ2-3,TRBV5-1,CASSKGTATDTQYF
-,TRBJ2-3,TRBV7-7,CASSPGDWGFTDTQYF
-,TRBJ1-1,TRBV6-2/TRBV6-3,CASSYSPQGGLYTEAFF
large,TRBJ2-1,TRBV29-1,CSVESDDYNEQFF
-,TRBJ2-5,TRBV30,CAWSVPQAELSETQYF
-,TRBJ1-4,TRBV29-1,CSVRGQGEKLFF